The 21 T cell receptor beta chains given below trace back to one sample, sequenced in a study of blood T cell repertoires in COVID-19. Profiling relied on immunoSEQ multiplex PCR, and the TCRdb table lists in-frame clones only, not all of them. Of about 240,000 clones detected, around nine tenths appear once; the ten largest clones hold 0.99%. Source material: peripheral blood. The receptors derive from a woman in her forties who had recovered from COVID-19.

The chain uses TRBV30 and TRBJ1-6; the D is unclear. Looked up from germline, CDR1 is GTSNPN and CDR2 is SVGIG (reference sequence). This CDR3 has 15 amino acids. Between the trimmed V and J ends, which lost 1 base and 7 bases, there was a span of 14 bases. The CDR3 here is CAWSALTAGNSPLHF. In DNA, the CDR3 is TGTGCCTGGAGTGCCCTCACCGCGGGGAATTCACCCCTCCACTTT.

The chain is built from TRBV7-9 and TRBJ2-3; D is ambiguous. Trimming removed 0 bases at V and 3 bases at J, with 10 bases between. Germline V gene sequence: CDR1 SEHNR, CDR2 FQNEAQ (reference sequence). The CDR3 has 15 residues. The CDR3 region has the DNA TGTGCCAGCAGCTTAGCGCGTGGAGCTACAGATACGCAGTATTTT. This sequence encodes CASSLARGATDTQYF.

The gene calls are TRBV13 and TRBJ2-1, with D possibly being TRBD1 (5 bases). CDR3 length equals 15 residues. Germline CDR1 reads PRHDT; CDR2 reads FYEKMQ (reference sequence). V was cut by 5 bases and J by 5 bases, with 16 bases left in between. This chain's CDR3 is CASSPTGFPDNEQFF. CDR3 DNA: TGTGCCAGCAGCCCCACAGGCTTCCCCGACAATGAGCAGTTCTTC.

The chain has TRBV7-8 and TRBJ2-2; 13 nucleotides line up with TRBD2. Losses at the gene ends were 8 bases for V and 0 bases for J; bases not matched to a gene: 6. The CDR3 runs 17 residues. Germline V gene lookup returns CDR1 SGHVS and CDR2 FQNEAQ. The CDR3 region has the DNA TGTGCCAGCCGGGGACTAGCGGGACATCCGAACACCGGGGAGCTGTTTTTT. It translates to CASRGLAGHPNTGELFF. Filled out from reference TRBV7-8 and TRBJ2-2, the complete variable domain reads GAGVSQSPRYKVAKRGQDVALRCDPISGHVSLFWYQQALGQGPEFLTYFQNEAQLDKSGLPSDRFFAERPEGSVSTLKIQRTQQEDSAVYLCASRGLAGHPNTGELFFGEGSRLTVL.

The chain carries TRBV27 and TRBJ1-2, with D possibly being TRBD1 (6 bases). Germline V CDR1 and CDR2: MNHEY, SMNVEV (reference sequence). The V end lost 2 bases, the J end lost 4 bases, and 14 bases lay between the germline ends. The CDR3 totals 15 residues. CDR3 DNA sequence: TGTGCCAGCAGTTTAGGGGGGGGCCCCGGCTATGGCTACACCTTC. Its protein product is CASSLGGGPGYGYTF.

This clone was detected once. This chain connects TRBV30 to TRBJ1-1; a weak D match, TRBD1 (6 bases). The V end lost 2 bases, the J end lost 3 bases, and 19 bases lay between the germline ends. The CDR3 length is 16 residues. Per germline, CDR1 GTSNPN and CDR2 SVGIG (reference sequence). The CDR3 loop is CAWSRGGPGGYTEAFF. The CDR3 DNA sequence: TGTGCCTGGAGTAGGGGGGGCCCTGGGGGATACACTGAAGCTTTCTTT.

The V gene is TRBV19, the J gene TRBJ1-3; D uncertain. The CDR3 totals 14 residues. The ends were cut back, 7 bases at V and 0 bases at J, with 10 bases in the middle. CDR1 and CDR2 from the germline V gene are LNHDA and SQIVND (reference sequence). CDR3: CASIGRGSGNTIYF. In DNA form, the CDR3 reads TGTGCCAGTATTGGGCGTGGCTCTGGAAACACCATATATTTT.

This chain connects TRBV7-2 to TRBJ1-2; D gene ambiguous. The CDR3 runs to 13 residues. Per germline, CDR1 SGHTA and CDR2 FQGNSA. The V and J ends lost 2 bases and 8 bases respectively, with 12 bases between them. The CDR3: CASSLRVREGYTF. CDR3 nucleotides: TGTGCCAGCAGCTTAAGGGTCCGGGAGGGCTACACCTTC.

Regarding this clone: This specimen includes other DNA sequences encoding the same CDR3. V gene TRBV6-5 combines with J gene TRBJ2-3; a weak D match, TRBD1 (7 bases). Germline CDR1 is MNHEY and CDR2 is SVGAGI. The CDR3 covers 15 residues. Trimming pared 6 bases from V and 3 bases from J, leaving 16 bases between. CDR3: CASSPRSGGTDTQYF. The CDR3, as DNA: TGTGCCAGCAGCCCCCGGTCAGGGGGGACAGATACGCAGTATTTT.

The chain uses TRBV18 and TRBJ1-6; D may be TRBD1 (5 bases). V was clipped by 2 bases and J by 7 bases, with 9 bases between them. CDR1 KGHSH and CDR2 LQKENI come from the germline V gene. There are 14 residues in the CDR3. CDR3 loop: CASSPGRQNSPLHF. The CDR3 nucleotides are TGTGCCAGCTCACCAGGCCGACAGAATTCACCCCTCCACTTT.

The chain employs TRBV18 and TRBJ2-4; TRBD1 aligns across 7 bases. CDR3 length equals 15 residues. V lost 3 bases, J lost 8 bases, and 10 bases stayed unmatched. Germline V gene data show CDR1 as KGHSH and CDR2 as LQKENI. The CDR3 region is CASSPRLGGRDIQYF. The DNA for the CDR3 is TGTGCCAGCTCACCCCGTCTAGGGGGCAGGGACATTCAGTACTTC.

This chain joins TRBV30 and TRBJ1-4; TRBD1 is a possible D gene (5 bases). Germline CDR1 GTSNPN, CDR2 SVGIG (reference sequence). V lost 3 bases and J lost 10, with 15 bases in between. The CDR3 loop spans 13 amino acids. DNA for the CDR3: TGTGCCTGGAGAGGGCCCGTCGGGGGAAAACTGTTTTTT. Translated, it gives CAWRGPVGGKLFF.

This clone is a singleton in its sample. The chain has TRBV28 and TRBJ2-7; D is ambiguous. This CDR3 region has 12 residues. Germline CDR1 and CDR2: MDHEN and SYDVKM. V lost 8 bases and J lost 0, with 8 bases in between. CDR3 nucleotide sequence: TGTGCCAGCCTGGCGGCCTCCTACGAGCAGTACTTC. It encodes CASLAASYEQYF. Looking up the rest from reference TRBV28 and TRBJ2-7 gives the full variable domain: DVKVTQSSRYLVKRTGEKVFLECVQDMDHENMFWYRQDPGLGLRLIYFSYDVKMKEKGDIPEGYSVSREKKERFSLILESASTNQTSMYLCASLAASYEQYFGPGTRLTVT.

The rearrangement links TRBV19 to TRBJ1-1; TRBD1 matches 7 bases. This CDR3 region has 13 residues. The J segment lost 7 bases and the V segment lost 7 bases, leaving 9 bases of the junction unmatched. Germline-derived CDR1 and CDR2 are LNHDA and SQIVND (reference sequence). For the CDR3, the DNA is TGTGCCAGTAACCAATTCCGGGACAGTGAAGCTTTCTTT. It is translated as CASNQFRDSEAFF.

The J gene is TRBJ2-5, the V gene TRBV9; 12 bases map to TRBD1. The ends lost 0 bases at V and 5 bases at J; junction bases unmatched: 5. The CDR3 is 16 amino acids. The germline V gene encodes CDR1 SGDLS and CDR2 YYNGEE. The CDR3 DNA reads as TGTGCCAGCAGCGTAGGGGACAGGGGGCTGGGGGAGACCCAGTACTTC. It yields the protein CASSVGDRGLGETQYF.

V and J are TRBV5-4 and TRBJ2-1; 9 bases match TRBD1. Trimming took 0 bases from V and 10 from J; bases not matched to a gene: 8. Germline CDR1 is SGHNT and CDR2 is YYREEE (reference sequence). CDR3 size: 15 residues. This CDR3 is CASSLGTGAGGEQFF. DNA for the CDR3: TGTGCCAGCAGCTTGGGGACAGGGGCCGGGGGGGAGCAGTTCTTC. The complete variable domain, with remaining parts taken from reference TRBV5-4 and TRBJ2-1, reads ETGVTQSPTHLIKTRGQQVTLRCSSQSGHNTVSWYQQALGQGPQFIFQYYREEENGRGNFPPRFSGLQFPNYSSELNVNALELDDSALYLCASSLGTGAGGEQFFGPGTRLTVL.

The rearrangement uses TRBV6-6 and TRBJ2-7, with TRBD1 identical over 12 bases. The CDR3 is made up of 19 amino acids. V lost 5 bases and J lost 2; bases outside the gene matches: 16. Germline assignment: CDR1 MNHNY and CDR2 SVGAGI (reference sequence). The CDR3 sequence: CASSRQGQGARATTYEQYF. CDR3 sequence (DNA): TGTGCCAGCAGTCGCCAGGGACAGGGGGCAAGGGCTACCACCTACGAGCAGTACTTC.

V is TRBV19 and J is TRBJ2-6, with 7 bases that match TRBD1. The CDR3 is 15 residues long. The germline V gene encodes CDR1 LNHDA and CDR2 SQIVND (reference sequence). J was trimmed by 2 bases and V by 7 bases; bases with no gene match: 5. CDR3 bases: TGTGCCAGTACCTCCGACAGGGCTGGGGCCAACGTCCTGACTTTC. It specifies CASTSDRAGANVLTF.

The chain joins TRBV9 to TRBJ2-1; 7 bases map to TRBD1. This CDR3 spans 12 amino acids. CDR1 and CDR2 (germline): SGDLS, YYNGEE. Trimming at V came to 4 bases and at J to 10 bases, leaving 5 bases not matched to a gene. CDR3 DNA: TGTGCCAGCAGCCTCACAGGGGAAGAGCAGTTCTTC. It codes for CASSLTGEEQFF.

V usage is TRBV7-9 and J usage is TRBJ1-1; D remains ambiguous. Trimming shortened V by 5 bases and J by 0 bases, and 7 bases separated the two germline ends. The CDR3 has 13 residues. Germline lookup yields CDR1 SEHNR and CDR2 FQNEAQ (reference sequence). The CDR3 protein is CASSPFVNTEAFF. The CDR3 DNA sequence: TGTGCCAGCAGCCCCTTCGTGAACACTGAAGCTTTCTTT.

This chain uses TRBV5-1 with TRBJ1-1; 7 bases are a match to TRBD1. V lost 6 bases, J lost 8 bases, and 10 bases stayed unmatched. The CDR3 consists of 13 residues. Germline-derived CDR1 and CDR2 are SGHRS and YFSETQ. Here the CDR3 reads CASKPGTEPEAFF. CDR3 sequence (DNA): TGCGCCAGCAAACCCGGGACAGAACCCGAAGCTTTCTTT.